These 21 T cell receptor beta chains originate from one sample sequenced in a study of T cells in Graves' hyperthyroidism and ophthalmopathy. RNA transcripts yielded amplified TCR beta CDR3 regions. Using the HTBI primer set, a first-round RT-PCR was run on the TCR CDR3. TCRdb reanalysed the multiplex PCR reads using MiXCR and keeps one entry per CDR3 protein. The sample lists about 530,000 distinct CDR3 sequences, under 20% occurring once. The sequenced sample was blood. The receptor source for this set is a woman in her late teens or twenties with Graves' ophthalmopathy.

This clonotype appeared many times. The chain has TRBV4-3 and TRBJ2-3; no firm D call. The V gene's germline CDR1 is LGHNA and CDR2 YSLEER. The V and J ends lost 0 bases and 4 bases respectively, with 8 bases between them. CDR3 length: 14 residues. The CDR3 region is CASSQDQQSDTQYF. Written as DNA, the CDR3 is TGCGCCAGCAGCCAAGATCAGCAGTCAGATACGCAGTATTTT.

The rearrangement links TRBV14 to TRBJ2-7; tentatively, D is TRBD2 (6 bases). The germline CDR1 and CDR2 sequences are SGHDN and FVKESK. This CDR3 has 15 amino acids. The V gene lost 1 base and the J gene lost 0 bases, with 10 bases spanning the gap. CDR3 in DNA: TGTGCCAGCAGCCAAGCGGGACTCAGCTCCTACGAGCAGTACTTC. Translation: CASSQAGLSSYEQYF.

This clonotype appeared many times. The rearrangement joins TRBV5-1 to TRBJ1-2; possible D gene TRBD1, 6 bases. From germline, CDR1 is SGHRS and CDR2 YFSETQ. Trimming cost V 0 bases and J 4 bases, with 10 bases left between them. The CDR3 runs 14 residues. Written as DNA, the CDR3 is TGCGCCAGCAGCTTGGCCCAGGGGCCCTATGGCTACACCTTC. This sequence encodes CASSLAQGPYGYTF.

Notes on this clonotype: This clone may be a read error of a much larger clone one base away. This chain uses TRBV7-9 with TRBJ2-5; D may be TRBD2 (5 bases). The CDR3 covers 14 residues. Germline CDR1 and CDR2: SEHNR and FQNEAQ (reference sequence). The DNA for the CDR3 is TGTGCCAGCAGCTTACGGGGAAAGGAAGAGACCAAGTACTTC. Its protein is CASSLRGKEETKYF. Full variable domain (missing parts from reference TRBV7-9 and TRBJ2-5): DTGVSQNPRHKITKRGQNVTFRCDPISEHNRLYWYRQTLGQGPEFLTYFQNEAQLEKSRLLSDRFSAERPKGSFSTLEIQRTEQGDSAMYLCASSLRGKEETKYFGPGTRLLVL.

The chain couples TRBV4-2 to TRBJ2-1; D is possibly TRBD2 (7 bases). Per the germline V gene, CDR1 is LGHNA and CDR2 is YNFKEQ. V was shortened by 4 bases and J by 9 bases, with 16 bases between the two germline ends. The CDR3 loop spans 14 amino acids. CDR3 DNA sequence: TGTGCCAGCAGCCCAACCACCGGGGGGCGTGAGCAGTTCTTC. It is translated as CASSPTTGGREQFF.

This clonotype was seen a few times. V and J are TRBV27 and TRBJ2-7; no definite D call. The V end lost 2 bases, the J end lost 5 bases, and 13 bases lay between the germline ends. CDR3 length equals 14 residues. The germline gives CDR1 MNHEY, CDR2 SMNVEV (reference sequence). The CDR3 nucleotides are TGTGCCAGCAGTTTAAGCAACCCGCCCCACGAGCAGTACTTC. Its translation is CASSLSNPPHEQYF.

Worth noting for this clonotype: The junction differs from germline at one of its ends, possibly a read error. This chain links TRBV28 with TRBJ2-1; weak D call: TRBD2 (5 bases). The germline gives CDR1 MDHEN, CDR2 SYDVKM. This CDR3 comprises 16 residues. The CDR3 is CASSLWSGESYNEQLF. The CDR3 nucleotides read TGTGCCAGCAGTTTATGGTCCGGGGAATCCTACAATGAGCAGCTCTTC. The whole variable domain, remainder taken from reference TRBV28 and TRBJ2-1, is DVKVTQSSRYLVKRTGEKVFLECVQDMDHENMFWYRQDPGLGLRLIYFSYDVKMKEKGDIPEGYSVSREKKERFSLILESASTNQTSMYLCASSLWSGESYNEQLFGPGTRLTVL.

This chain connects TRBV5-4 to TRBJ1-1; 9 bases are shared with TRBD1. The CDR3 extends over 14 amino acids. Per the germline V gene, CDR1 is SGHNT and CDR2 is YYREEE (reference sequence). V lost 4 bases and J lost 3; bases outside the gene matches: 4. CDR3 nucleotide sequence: TGTGCCAGCAGCAAGGGACAGGGATACACTGAAGCTTTCTTT. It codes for CASSKGQGYTEAFF.

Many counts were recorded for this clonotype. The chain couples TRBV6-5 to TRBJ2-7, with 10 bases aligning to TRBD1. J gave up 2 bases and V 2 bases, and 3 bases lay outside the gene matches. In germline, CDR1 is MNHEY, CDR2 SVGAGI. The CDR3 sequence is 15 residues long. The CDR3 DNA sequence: TGTGCCAGCAGTTACGGACAGGGGGGAACCTACGAGCAGTACTTC. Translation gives CASSYGQGGTYEQYF.

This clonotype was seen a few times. CDR3 in DNA: TGTGCCAGCAGTCTTCCTCCGGGACGAGGATCCTACGAGCAGTACTTC. It codes for CASSLPPGRGSYEQYF. The rearrangement links TRBV12-3 or TRBV12-4 to TRBJ2-7, with D perhaps assigned TRBD1 or TRBD2 (5 bases each). The V and J ends lost 5 bases and 1 base respectively, with 18 bases between them. The CDR3 has 16 residues.

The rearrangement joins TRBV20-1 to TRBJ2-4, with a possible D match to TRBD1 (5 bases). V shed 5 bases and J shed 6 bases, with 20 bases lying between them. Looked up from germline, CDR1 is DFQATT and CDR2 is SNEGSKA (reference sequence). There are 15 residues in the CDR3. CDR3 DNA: TGCAGTGCTCCCCTCCATGACAGCCCAGGAAACATTCAGTACTTC. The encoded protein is CSAPLHDSPGNIQYF.

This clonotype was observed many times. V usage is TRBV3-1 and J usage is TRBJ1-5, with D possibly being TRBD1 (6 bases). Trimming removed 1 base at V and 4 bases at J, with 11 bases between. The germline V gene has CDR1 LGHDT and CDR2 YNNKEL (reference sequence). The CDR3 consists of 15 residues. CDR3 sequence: CASSQASGENQPQHF. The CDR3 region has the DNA TGTGCCAGCAGCCAAGCCTCAGGGGAAAATCAGCCCCAGCATTTT.

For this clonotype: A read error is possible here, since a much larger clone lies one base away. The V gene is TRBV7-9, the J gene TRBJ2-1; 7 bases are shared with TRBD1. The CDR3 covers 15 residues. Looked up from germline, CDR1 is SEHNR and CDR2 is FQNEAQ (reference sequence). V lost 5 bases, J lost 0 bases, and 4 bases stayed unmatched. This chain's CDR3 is CASSTGTVSYNEQFF. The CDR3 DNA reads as TGTGCCAGCAGCACCGGGACAGTCTCCTACAATGAGCAGTTCTTC.

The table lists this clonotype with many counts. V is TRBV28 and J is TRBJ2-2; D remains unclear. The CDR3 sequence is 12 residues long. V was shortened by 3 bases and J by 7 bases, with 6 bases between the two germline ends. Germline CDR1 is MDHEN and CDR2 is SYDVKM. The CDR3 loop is CASSFLGGELFF. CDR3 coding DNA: TGTGCCAGCAGTTTCCTGGGCGGGGAGCTGTTTTTT.

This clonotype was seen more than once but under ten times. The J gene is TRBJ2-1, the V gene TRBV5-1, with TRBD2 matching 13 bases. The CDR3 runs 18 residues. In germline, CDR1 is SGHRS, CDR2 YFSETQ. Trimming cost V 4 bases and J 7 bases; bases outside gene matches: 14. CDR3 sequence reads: CASSLRLAGGLLGNEQFF. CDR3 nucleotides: TGCGCCAGCAGCCTGAGACTAGCGGGGGGTCTTTTGGGGAATGAGCAGTTCTTC.

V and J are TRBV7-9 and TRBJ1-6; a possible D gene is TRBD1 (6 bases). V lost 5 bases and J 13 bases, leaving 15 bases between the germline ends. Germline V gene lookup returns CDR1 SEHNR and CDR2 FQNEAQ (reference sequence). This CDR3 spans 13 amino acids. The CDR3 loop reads CASSGTNFQPLHF. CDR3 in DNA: TGTGCCAGCAGCGGGACAAACTTTCAGCCCCTCCACTTT.

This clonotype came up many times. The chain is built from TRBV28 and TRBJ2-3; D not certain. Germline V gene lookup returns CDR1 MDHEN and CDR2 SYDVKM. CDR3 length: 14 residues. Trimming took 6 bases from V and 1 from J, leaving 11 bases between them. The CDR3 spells CASRTRSRTDTQYF. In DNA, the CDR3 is TGTGCCAGCAGAACACGGAGCCGCACAGATACGCAGTATTTT.

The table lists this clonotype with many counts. DNA of the CDR3: TGTGCCAGCACCCCTTACGGACCGGGCACAGATACGCAGTATTTT. Its translation: CASTPYGPGTDTQYF. V is TRBV7-9 and J is TRBJ2-3; D is undetermined. Germline CDR1 and CDR2: SEHNR and FQNEAQ (reference sequence). Trimming pared 7 bases from V and 1 base from J, leaving 15 bases between. This CDR3 region has 15 residues.

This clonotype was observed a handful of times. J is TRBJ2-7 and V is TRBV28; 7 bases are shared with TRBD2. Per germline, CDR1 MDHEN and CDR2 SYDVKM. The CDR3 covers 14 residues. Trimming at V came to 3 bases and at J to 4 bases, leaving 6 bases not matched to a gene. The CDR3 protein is CASSLRENIYEQYF. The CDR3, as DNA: TGTGCCAGCAGTTTGCGGGAGAATATATACGAGCAGTACTTC.

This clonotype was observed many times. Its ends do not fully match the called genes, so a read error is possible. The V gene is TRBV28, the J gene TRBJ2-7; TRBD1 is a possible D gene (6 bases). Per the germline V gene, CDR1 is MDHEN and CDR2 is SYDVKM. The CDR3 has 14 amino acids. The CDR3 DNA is TGTGCCAGCACTTTACAGGGCCTGGGCTACGAGCAGTACTTC. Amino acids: CASTLQGLGYEQYF. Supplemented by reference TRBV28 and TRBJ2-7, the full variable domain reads DVKVTQSSRYLVKRTGEKVFLECVQDMDHENMFWYRQDPGLGLRLIYFSYDVKMKEKGDIPEGYSVSREKKERFSLILESASTNQTSMYLCASTLQGLGYEQYFGPGTRLTVT.

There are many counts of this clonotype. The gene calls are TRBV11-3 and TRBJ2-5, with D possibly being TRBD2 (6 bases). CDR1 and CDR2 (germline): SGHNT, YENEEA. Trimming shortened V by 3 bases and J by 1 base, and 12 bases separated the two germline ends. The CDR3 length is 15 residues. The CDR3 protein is CASSFGGTGQETQYF. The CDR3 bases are TGTGCCAGCAGCTTCGGCGGGACTGGCCAAGAGACCCAGTACTTC.